This TCR beta chain was found in a study of blood T cell repertoires in COVID-19. Study background: From the United States, Italy and Spain came samples of acute and convalescent COVID-19. The analysed material was cDNA or gDNA that came from T cells, B-cell-depleted T cells, or PBMCs.

The sample holds one count of this clone. Germline V gene lookup returns CDR1 LGHNA and CDR2 YNFKEQ. The CDR3 is 15 residues long. The ends lost 6 bases at V and 2 bases at J; junction bases unmatched: 4. In the authors' workflow: Amplifying reference gene primers gave estimates of nucleated cell counts. The assay was immunoSEQ multiplex PCR, and TCRdb's table has in-frame clones only and misses some. V and J calls and clone size are copied from that table; D and trimming were computed from the DNA. The data contain roughly 120,000 clones, approximately 82% of them seen just once; the ten biggest clones take up 2% to 2.5%.

The chain employs TRBV4-2 and TRBJ2-2; TRBD2 matches at 9 bases. The receptor was derived from a man aged 25-45 years with acute or convalescent COVID-19. Material: peripheral blood. The CDR3 here is CASRRGGPNTGELFF. Here the CDR3 DNA reads TGTGCCAGCAGGCGGGGGGGGCCTAACACCGGGGAGCTGTTTTTT.